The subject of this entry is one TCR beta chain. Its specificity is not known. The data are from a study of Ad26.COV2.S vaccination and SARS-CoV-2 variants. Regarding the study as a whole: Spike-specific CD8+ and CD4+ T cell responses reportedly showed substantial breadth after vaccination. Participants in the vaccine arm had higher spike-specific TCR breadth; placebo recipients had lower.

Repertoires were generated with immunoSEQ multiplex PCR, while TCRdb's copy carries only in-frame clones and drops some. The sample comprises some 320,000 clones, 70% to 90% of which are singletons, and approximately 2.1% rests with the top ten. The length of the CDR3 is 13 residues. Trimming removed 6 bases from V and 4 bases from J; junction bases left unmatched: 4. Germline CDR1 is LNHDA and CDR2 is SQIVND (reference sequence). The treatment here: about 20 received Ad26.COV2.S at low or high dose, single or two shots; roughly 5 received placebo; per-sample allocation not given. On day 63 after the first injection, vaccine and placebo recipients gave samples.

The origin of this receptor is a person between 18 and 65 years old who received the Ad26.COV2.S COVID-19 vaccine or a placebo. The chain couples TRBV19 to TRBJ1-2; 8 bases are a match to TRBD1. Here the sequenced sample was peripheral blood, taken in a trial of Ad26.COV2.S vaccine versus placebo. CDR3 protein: CASSRTGPYGYTF. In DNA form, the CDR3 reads TGTGCCAGTAGCAGGACAGGGCCCTATGGCTACACCTTC. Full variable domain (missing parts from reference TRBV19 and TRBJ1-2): DGGITQSPKYLFRKEGQNVTLSCEQNLNHDAMYWYRQDPGQGLRLIYYSQIVNDFQKGDIAEGYSVSREKKESFPLTVTSAQKNPTAFYLCASSRTGPYGYTFGSGTRLTVV.